The 22 T cell receptor beta chains below all came from one sample that was sequenced in a study of beta chain features in type 1 diabetes. Study results and caveats: Shorter TCRB CDR3s, moderately but significantly so, marked every one of the four CD4+ subsets in Type 1 diabetes patients.

What was sequenced were expressed TCRB transcripts, since all of the isolated RNA had been reverse transcribed. Sequencing used immunoSEQ multiplex PCR; TCRdb keeps in-frame clones, though not all of them. Here the sample spans approximately 46,000 clones, 35% to 55% being singletons. What these receptors recognize is not known. Sequences were obtained from stem cell memory CD4+ T cells from blood. The receptor set was obtained from a young man with type 1 diabetes.

The chain couples TRBV7-9 to TRBJ1-2; D remains unclear. Looked up from germline, CDR1 is SEHNR and CDR2 is FQNEAQ (reference sequence). The CDR3 consists of 14 residues. V lost 3 bases to trimming and J lost 0 bases, with 8 bases between them. The DNA for the CDR3 is TGTGCCAGCAGCTTCAGCGGATCTAACTATGGCTACACCTTC. It yields the protein CASSFSGSNYGYTF.

The V call is TRBV5-1, the J call TRBJ2-1; 10 bases match TRBD2. CDR1 and CDR2 from the germline V gene are SGHRS and YFSETQ. This CDR3 spans 15 amino acids. V dropped 2 bases and J dropped 3; count of bases not matched to a gene: 2. The CDR3 is CASSLAGGLYNEQFF. CDR3 coding DNA: TGCGCCAGCAGCTTAGCGGGAGGGCTCTACAATGAGCAGTTCTTC. The full variable domain, completed using reference TRBV5-1 and TRBJ2-1, is KAGVTQTPRYLIKTRGQQVTLSCSPISGHRSVSWYQQTPGQGLQFLFEYFSETQRNKGNFPGRFSGRQFSNSRSEMNVSTLELGDSALYLCASSLAGGLYNEQFFGPGTRLTVL.

V gene TRBV5-1 combines with J gene TRBJ1-1; maybe TRBD1 (6 bases). This CDR3 spans 13 amino acids. Per the germline V gene, CDR1 is SGHRS and CDR2 is YFSETQ. Trimming removed 5 bases at V and 1 base at J, with 9 bases between. The CDR3 bases are TGCGCCAGCAGTTCAGGGGAGAACACTGAAGCTTTCTTT. It codes for CASSSGENTEAFF.

The chain links TRBV20-1 to TRBJ1-4; no clear D gene. The CDR3 is 11 residues long. Germline CDR1 DFQATT, CDR2 SNEGSKA (reference sequence). V dropped 5 bases and J dropped 8 bases, with 9 bases sitting between them. The CDR3 sequence is CSAGRGEKLFF. In nucleotides, the CDR3 is TGCAGTGCTGGCAGAGGGGAAAAACTGTTTTTT.

This clone was seen more than once but under ten times. This chain links TRBV7-9 with TRBJ2-2; 10 nucleotides line up with TRBD2. The CDR3 is 15 residues long. Trimming cost V 5 bases and J 6 bases; bases outside gene matches: 6. The germline V gene encodes CDR1 SEHNR and CDR2 FQNEAQ (reference sequence). The CDR3 loop is CASSQTSGRAGELFF. For the CDR3, the DNA is TGTGCCAGCAGCCAAACCAGCGGGAGGGCCGGGGAGCTGTTTTTT.

The chain joins TRBV10-3 to TRBJ2-7, with unresolved D. The CDR3 covers 12 residues. Germline CDR1 reads ENHRY; CDR2 reads SYGVKD. V lost 4 bases and J 5 bases, leaving 9 bases between the germline ends. In DNA, the CDR3 is TGTGCCATCAGTGGAGGCGACGACGAGCAGTACTTC. Residues: CAISGGDDEQYF.

The genes are TRBV27 and TRBJ2-5; D gene uncertain. The germline gives CDR1 MNHEY, CDR2 SMNVEV (reference sequence). The CDR3 loop spans 12 amino acids. V lost 7 bases to trimming and J lost 4 bases, with 10 bases between them. Written as DNA, the CDR3 is TGTGCCAGCATGACTTTAGGAGAGACCCAGTACTTC. Amino acids: CASMTLGETQYF.

The table lists this clone with a few counts. This chain connects TRBV28 to TRBJ2-1; TRBD2 aligns across 7 bases. CDR1 is MDHEN, CDR2 SYDVKM, per germline. The CDR3 length is 16 residues. Unmatched junction bases numbered 7, after V lost 5 bases and J lost 0 bases. Here the CDR3 reads CASSVSSGDSYNEQFF. In nucleotides, the CDR3 is TGTGCCAGCAGTGTCTCTAGCGGTGACTCCTACAATGAGCAGTTCTTC.

For the CDR3, the DNA is TGTGCCAGCAGTGAATTAAATCAGCCCCAGCATTTT. It codes for CASSELNQPQHF. The rearrangement uses TRBV6-4 and TRBJ1-5; D is unclear. The CDR3 covers 12 residues. Germline values: CDR1 MRHNA, CDR2 SNTAGT. The germline V and J ends were trimmed by 3 bases and 4 bases, with 4 bases remaining between them.

This chain uses TRBV14 with TRBJ1-1; 7 bases map to TRBD1. Trimming removed 7 bases from V and 4 bases from J; junction bases left unmatched: 9. The CDR3 has 14 residues. In germline, CDR1 is SGHDN, CDR2 FVKESK. The CDR3 DNA reads as TGTGCCAGCAAATCCCGCGACAGGGCCACTGAAGCTTTCTTT. Amino acid sequence: CASKSRDRATEAFF.

The rearrangement links TRBV28 to TRBJ2-7, with 8 bases matching TRBD1. Losses at the gene ends were 5 bases for V and 10 bases for J; bases not matched to a gene: 10. This CDR3 contains 13 residues. The V gene's germline CDR1 is MDHEN and CDR2 SYDVKM. The CDR3 loop reads CASSLYRGKLQYF. CDR3 DNA sequence: TGTGCCAGCAGTCTTTACAGGGGGAAGTTACAGTACTTC.

This clone was seen only a few times. V is TRBV28 and J is TRBJ2-7; maybe TRBD2 (5 bases). CDR3 size: 16 residues. The germline V gene has CDR1 MDHEN and CDR2 SYDVKM. The V end lost 3 bases, the J end lost 2 bases, and 17 bases lay between the germline ends. CDR3: CASSFSPDFSPYEQYF. DNA of the CDR3: TGTGCCAGCAGTTTTTCTCCGGACTTTAGCCCCTACGAGCAGTACTTC.

DNA for the CDR3: TGTGCCAGCAGCTTCTCCGGGACAGCCTACGAGCAGTACTTC. Protein: CASSFSGTAYEQYF. The V call is TRBV7-3, the J call TRBJ2-7, with 7 bases aligning to TRBD1. Losses at the gene ends were 3 bases for V and 2 bases for J; bases not matched to a gene: 4. Germline CDR1 is SGHTA and CDR2 is FQGTGA. The CDR3 covers 14 residues.

This rearrangement joins TRBV5-1 to TRBJ2-5; unclear D gene. Germline V gene lookup returns CDR1 SGHRS and CDR2 YFSETQ. V lost 0 bases and J 5 bases, leaving 5 bases between the germline ends. CDR3 length: 12 amino acids. The DNA of the CDR3 is TGCGCCAGCAGCTTGGCCGGGGAGACCCAGTACTTC. Its translation: CASSLAGETQYF.

The gene calls are TRBV7-9 and TRBJ1-1; maybe TRBD1 (6 bases). This CDR3 has 14 residues. The V gene's germline CDR1 is SEHNR and CDR2 FQNEAQ (reference sequence). The V gene lost 4 bases and the J gene lost 1 base, with 10 bases spanning the gap. This CDR3 is CASSYQTGNTEAFF. CDR3 nucleotide sequence: TGTGCCAGCAGCTACCAGACAGGGAACACTGAAGCTTTCTTT.

This clone came up once. The J gene is TRBJ1-1, the V gene TRBV18; D is ambiguous. Germline V gene lookup returns CDR1 KGHSH and CDR2 LQKENI. V was clipped by 4 bases and J by 2 bases, with 5 bases between them. The CDR3 consists of 12 residues. The CDR3 bases are TGTGCCAGCTCACACAGAAACACTGAAGCTTTCTTT. It is translated as CASSHRNTEAFF.

The chain joins TRBV27 to TRBJ2-5, with 8 bases aligning to TRBD2. The CDR3 spans 14 residues. The V gene end was trimmed by 3 bases and the J gene end by 3 bases; junction bases not matched to a gene: 3. CDR1 and CDR2 from the germline V gene are MNHEY and SMNVEV (reference sequence). The CDR3 nucleotides read TGTGCCAGCAGTTTGGCGGGGGGCGAAGAGACCCAGTACTTC. Translation: CASSLAGGEETQYF.

This clone was picked up a small number of times. The chain combines TRBV6-6 with TRBJ2-1; 7 bases are shared with TRBD2. CDR3 length: 13 amino acids. The germline V gene encodes CDR1 MNHNY and CDR2 SVGAGI (reference sequence). Trimming cost V 5 bases and J 8 bases; bases outside gene matches: 6. CDR3 DNA: TGTGCCAGCAGTCCCCCGGGGGGAGATGAGCAGTTCTTC. It encodes CASSPPGGDEQFF.

The chain carries TRBV18 and TRBJ2-7, with a possible D match to TRBD2 (6 bases). The CDR3 consists of 13 residues. CDR1 is KGHSH and CDR2 is LQKENI in the germline V gene. Trimming pared 3 bases from V and 2 bases from J, leaving 8 bases between. CDR3 sequence: CASSPPGAYEQYF. CDR3 coding DNA: TGTGCCAGCTCACCCCCGGGGGCCTACGAGCAGTACTTC. Supplemented by reference TRBV18 and TRBJ2-7, the full variable domain reads NAGVMQNPRHLVRRRGQEARLRCSPMKGHSHVYWYRQLPEEGLKFMVYLQKENIIDESGMPKERFSAEFPKEGPSILRIQQVVRGDSAAYFCASSPPGAYEQYFGPGTRLTVT.

J is TRBJ2-7 and V is TRBV21-1; the DNA was not used to check the table's D call, TRBD1. TRBV21-1 is a known pseudogene. The CDR3 runs to 19 residues. CDR3 in amino acids: CASSRGPGGLAPSFYEQYF. In DNA, the CDR3 is TGTGCCAGCTCCCGGGGGCCAGGGGGTCTAGCGCCTTCCTTCTACGAGCAGTACTTC.

This clone appeared a few times. The J gene is TRBJ2-7, the V gene TRBV7-2, with D possibly matching TRBD2 (6 bases). Germline assignment: CDR1 SGHTA and CDR2 FQGNSA. The CDR3 is 14 amino acids. The ends were cut back, 3 bases at V and 0 bases at J, with 9 bases in the middle. The CDR3: CASSFLADSYEQYF. The DNA for the CDR3 is TGTGCCAGCAGCTTCTTAGCGGACTCCTACGAGCAGTACTTC.

The J gene is TRBJ1-1, the V gene TRBV7-9; 7 positions match TRBD1. The V segment lost 3 bases and the J segment 5 bases; nucleotides outside the gene matches: 9. Per germline, CDR1 SEHNR and CDR2 FQNEAQ (reference sequence). The length of the CDR3 is 15 residues. For the CDR3, the DNA is TGTGCCAGCAGCTTCACAGGGGCTGGGGCTACTGAAGCTTTCTTT. The encoded protein is CASSFTGAGATEAFF.